A single sample is the source of the 20 T cell receptor beta chains below, sequenced in a study of a mutant IDH1 vaccine in newly diagnosed glioma. Repertoires were generated with immunoSEQ multiplex PCR, while TCRdb's copy carries only in-frame clones and drops some. This table has about 51,000 clones, about 77% appearing once. Antigen specificity for these receptors is unknown. Time point specified: week 5, during vaccination. The vaccine gave 300 ug of a 20-mer mutant IDH1 peptide subcutaneously per dose. The sample in question was PBMCs, obtained from a glioma patient whose treatment included an IDH1 peptide vaccine. The receptors shown here come from a man aged 45 to 65 with glioma.

The chain is built from TRBV4-1 and TRBJ1-3; D uncertain. Trimming took off 0 bases at V and 0 bases at J, with 9 bases between the two ends. Germline CDR1 reads MGHRA; CDR2 reads YSYEKL. The CDR3 sequence is 16 residues long. DNA of the CDR3: TGCGCCAGCAGCCAAGACCTTGACAACTCTGGAAACACCATATATTTT. This translates into CASSQDLDNSGNTIYF.

This chain uses TRBV2 with TRBJ2-3; D tentatively fits TRBD1 or TRBD2 (5 bases each). Germline CDR1 reads SNHLY; CDR2 reads FYNNEI. The CDR3 totals 14 residues. Trimming stripped 5 bases from V and 6 bases from J, with 15 bases between. The DNA of the CDR3 is TGTGCCAGCAGTATCACCCGACGGGGCGATACGCAGTATTTT. It yields the protein CASSITRRGDTQYF.

The chain links TRBV11-3 to TRBJ2-1; maybe TRBD2 (6 bases). The germline CDR1 and CDR2 sequences are SGHNT and YENEEA. V lost 4 bases and J 5 bases, leaving 12 bases between the germline ends. The CDR3 runs 14 residues. CDR3 in amino acids: CASSYRSGDNEQFF. CDR3 nucleotides: TGTGCCAGCAGCTATCGTTCGGGGGACAATGAGCAGTTCTTC.

The V and J genes are TRBV5-8 and TRBJ1-1; D is perhaps TRBD1 (5 bases). Germline V gene lookup returns CDR1 SGHTS and CDR2 YDEGEE. The CDR3 runs 16 residues. V gave up 0 bases and J gave up 1 base, with 13 bases separating them. Here the CDR3 reads CASSLGQPIPNTEAFF. CDR3 nucleotides: TGTGCCAGCAGCTTGGGACAGCCCATCCCGAACACTGAAGCTTTCTTT.

The rearrangement uses TRBV12-5 and TRBJ1-6; the D is unclear. The V and J ends lost 1 base and 8 bases respectively, with 3 bases between them. The CDR3 has 12 amino acids. CDR1 LGHNT and CDR2 FRNRAP come from the germline V gene. CDR3 nucleotide sequence: TGTGCTAGTGGTTTGGGAGATTCACCCCTCCACTTT. Its translation is CASGLGDSPLHF.

The chain has TRBV19 and TRBJ1-1; the D is unclear. V lost 4 bases and J 8 bases, leaving 14 bases between the germline ends. Germline CDR1 LNHDA, CDR2 SQIVND (reference sequence). The CDR3 is 13 amino acids. CDR3 DNA: TGTGCCAGTAGTAAACCACAGAGGACGGAAGCTTTCTTT. This gives the protein CASSKPQRTEAFF.

The gene calls are TRBV10-3 and TRBJ1-1; TRBD1 might be the D (5 bases). The CDR3 runs 14 residues. V was clipped by 0 bases and J by 2 bases, with 7 bases between them. In germline, CDR1 is ENHRY, CDR2 SYGVKD. CDR3 amino acids: CAISESGPNTEAFF. The DNA for the CDR3 is TGTGCCATCAGTGAGTCGGGGCCCAACACTGAAGCTTTCTTT.

V and J are TRBV5-4 and TRBJ2-2; TRBD2 aligns across 11 bases. CDR3 length: 16 amino acids. The V and J ends lost 2 bases and 4 bases, in that order; junction bases with no gene match: 4. Germline assignment: CDR1 SGHNT and CDR2 YYREEE (reference sequence). Here the CDR3 reads CASSLLAGDATGELFF. As DNA, the CDR3 is TGTGCCAGCAGCTTACTAGCGGGGGACGCCACCGGGGAGCTGTTTTTT.

V is TRBV7-2 and J is TRBJ1-3, with D perhaps TRBD1 (6 bases). Germline V gene data show CDR1 as SGHTA and CDR2 as FQGNSA. CDR3 size: 17 residues. The V gene lost 5 bases and the J gene lost 0 bases, with 17 bases spanning the gap. CDR3 residues: CASSLQGQLSSGNTIYF. CDR3 coding DNA: TGTGCCAGCAGCCTTCAGGGACAATTGAGCTCTGGAAACACCATATATTTT.

This clone was counted once. V and J are TRBV29-1 and TRBJ2-4; tentative D call: TRBD1 (7 bases). Germline V CDR1 and CDR2: SQVTM, ANQGSEA. CDR3 length equals 14 residues. Trimming removed 3 bases from V and 2 bases from J, with 11 bases in between. The CDR3 protein is CSVEAGGSKNIQYF. CDR3 nucleotides: TGCAGCGTTGAGGCAGGGGGGTCCAAAAACATTCAGTACTTC.

The chain joins TRBV29-1 to TRBJ2-3, with 7 bases identical to TRBD1. This CDR3 is 14 amino acids long. The J segment lost 14 bases and the V segment lost 5 bases, leaving 19 bases of the junction unmatched. Germline V lookup: CDR1 SQVTM, CDR2 ANQGSEA. This CDR3 is CSVISNDGTALSYF. Written as DNA, the CDR3 is TGCAGCGTTATTTCTAACGACGGGACAGCCCTCTCGTATTTT.

The chain joins TRBV29-1 to TRBJ1-2; 9 bases line up with TRBD1. With 8 bases clipped from V and 4 bases from J, the junction kept 11 bases outside the gene matches. Germline assignment: CDR1 SQVTM and CDR2 ANQGSEA. This CDR3 is 14 amino acids long. CDR3 amino acids: CSSLGQGSGYGYTF. Here the CDR3 DNA reads TGCAGCTCCCTGGGACAGGGTAGTGGCTATGGCTACACCTTC.

This clone was seen a few times. V usage is TRBV6-6 and J usage is TRBJ2-6, with a possible D match to TRBD1 (5 bases). CDR3 length: 14 amino acids. The germline V gene encodes CDR1 MNHNY and CDR2 SVGAGI (reference sequence). With 2 bases removed from V and 11 bases from J, the gap between germline ends came to 13 bases. CDR3 residues: CASSYPDRSDVLTF. CDR3 nucleotides: TGTGCCAGCAGTTACCCCGACAGAAGTGACGTCCTGACTTTC.

The rearrangement uses TRBV7-2 and TRBJ2-2, with D possibly being TRBD2 (7 bases). The length of the CDR3 is 14 residues. Between the trimmed V and J ends, which lost 7 bases and 6 bases, there was a span of 15 bases. Per germline, CDR1 SGHTA and CDR2 FQGNSA. This CDR3 reads CASKAGAGAGELFF. CDR3 in DNA: TGTGCCAGCAAGGCGGGAGCAGGGGCCGGGGAGCTGTTTTTT.

The J gene is TRBJ1-5, the V gene TRBV5-5, with D uncertain. Germline CDR1 is SGHKS and CDR2 is YYEKEE (reference sequence). The V and J ends lost 2 bases and 6 bases respectively, with 18 bases between them. The CDR3 extends over 16 amino acids. CDR3 bases: TGTGCCAGCAGCTTATCTCCGCGAAACGTGGGTCAGCCCCAGCATTTT. Its translation: CASSLSPRNVGQPQHF.

The chain couples TRBV19 to TRBJ2-1; 8 nucleotides match TRBD2. V lost 5 bases, J lost 4 bases, and 13 bases stayed unmatched. This CDR3 contains 17 residues. Germline CDR1 reads LNHDA; CDR2 reads SQIVND (reference sequence). In DNA form, the CDR3 reads TGTGCCAGTAGTCATCCCCCCGGGACTAGTTTTTACAATGAGCAGTTCTTC. Protein sequence: CASSHPPGTSFYNEQFF. Together with reference TRBV19 and TRBJ2-1, the CDR3 gives the full variable domain: DGGITQSPKYLFRKEGQNVTLSCEQNLNHDAMYWYRQDPGQGLRLIYYSQIVNDFQKGDIAEGYSVSREKKESFPLTVTSAQKNPTAFYLCASSHPPGTSFYNEQFFGPGTRLTVL.

This clone has only a few counts. J is TRBJ2-7 and V is TRBV7-8; 7 nucleotides agree with TRBD2. V lost 6 bases and J lost 7; bases outside the gene matches: 3. Germline V gene lookup returns CDR1 SGHVS and CDR2 FQNEAQ. The CDR3 is 11 amino acids. The CDR3, as DNA: TGTGCCAGCAGTTTTAGCGGGGAGCAGTACTTC. Its translation: CASSFSGEQYF.

This chain uses TRBV5-6 with TRBJ1-2; 7 nucleotides line up with TRBD1. Trimming removed 5 bases from V and 6 bases from J; junction bases left unmatched: 10. This CDR3 contains 14 residues. Germline V gives CDR1 SGHDT, CDR2 YYEEEE. CDR3 coding DNA: TGTGCCAGCAGTCAGACCGGCAGGGGGAATGGCTACACCTTC. The encoded protein is CASSQTGRGNGYTF. The full variable domain, rest sourced from reference TRBV5-6 and TRBJ1-2, is DAGVTQSPTHLIKTRGQQVTLRCSPKSGHDTVSWYQQALGQGPQFIFQYYEEEERQRGNFPDRFSGHQFPNYSSELNVNALLLGDSALYLCASSQTGRGNGYTFGSGTRLTVV.

The chain is built from TRBV5-6 and TRBJ1-5, with D unclear. Looked up from germline, CDR1 is SGHDT and CDR2 is YYEEEE. V lost 0 bases and J lost 1, with 8 bases in between. The CDR3 covers 15 residues. CDR3 sequence: CASSLGGWSNQPQHF. DNA for the CDR3: TGTGCCAGCAGCTTGGGAGGTTGGAGCAATCAGCCCCAGCATTTT.

The chain recombines TRBV5-6 with TRBJ1-5; D is unclear. The CDR3 is 12 amino acids. The germline V gene has CDR1 SGHDT and CDR2 YYEEEE. The V and J ends lost 3 bases and 5 bases respectively, with 6 bases between them. Written as DNA, the CDR3 is TGTGCCAGCAGCTCCCAGGATCAGCCCCAGCATTTT. Translating gives CASSSQDQPQHF.